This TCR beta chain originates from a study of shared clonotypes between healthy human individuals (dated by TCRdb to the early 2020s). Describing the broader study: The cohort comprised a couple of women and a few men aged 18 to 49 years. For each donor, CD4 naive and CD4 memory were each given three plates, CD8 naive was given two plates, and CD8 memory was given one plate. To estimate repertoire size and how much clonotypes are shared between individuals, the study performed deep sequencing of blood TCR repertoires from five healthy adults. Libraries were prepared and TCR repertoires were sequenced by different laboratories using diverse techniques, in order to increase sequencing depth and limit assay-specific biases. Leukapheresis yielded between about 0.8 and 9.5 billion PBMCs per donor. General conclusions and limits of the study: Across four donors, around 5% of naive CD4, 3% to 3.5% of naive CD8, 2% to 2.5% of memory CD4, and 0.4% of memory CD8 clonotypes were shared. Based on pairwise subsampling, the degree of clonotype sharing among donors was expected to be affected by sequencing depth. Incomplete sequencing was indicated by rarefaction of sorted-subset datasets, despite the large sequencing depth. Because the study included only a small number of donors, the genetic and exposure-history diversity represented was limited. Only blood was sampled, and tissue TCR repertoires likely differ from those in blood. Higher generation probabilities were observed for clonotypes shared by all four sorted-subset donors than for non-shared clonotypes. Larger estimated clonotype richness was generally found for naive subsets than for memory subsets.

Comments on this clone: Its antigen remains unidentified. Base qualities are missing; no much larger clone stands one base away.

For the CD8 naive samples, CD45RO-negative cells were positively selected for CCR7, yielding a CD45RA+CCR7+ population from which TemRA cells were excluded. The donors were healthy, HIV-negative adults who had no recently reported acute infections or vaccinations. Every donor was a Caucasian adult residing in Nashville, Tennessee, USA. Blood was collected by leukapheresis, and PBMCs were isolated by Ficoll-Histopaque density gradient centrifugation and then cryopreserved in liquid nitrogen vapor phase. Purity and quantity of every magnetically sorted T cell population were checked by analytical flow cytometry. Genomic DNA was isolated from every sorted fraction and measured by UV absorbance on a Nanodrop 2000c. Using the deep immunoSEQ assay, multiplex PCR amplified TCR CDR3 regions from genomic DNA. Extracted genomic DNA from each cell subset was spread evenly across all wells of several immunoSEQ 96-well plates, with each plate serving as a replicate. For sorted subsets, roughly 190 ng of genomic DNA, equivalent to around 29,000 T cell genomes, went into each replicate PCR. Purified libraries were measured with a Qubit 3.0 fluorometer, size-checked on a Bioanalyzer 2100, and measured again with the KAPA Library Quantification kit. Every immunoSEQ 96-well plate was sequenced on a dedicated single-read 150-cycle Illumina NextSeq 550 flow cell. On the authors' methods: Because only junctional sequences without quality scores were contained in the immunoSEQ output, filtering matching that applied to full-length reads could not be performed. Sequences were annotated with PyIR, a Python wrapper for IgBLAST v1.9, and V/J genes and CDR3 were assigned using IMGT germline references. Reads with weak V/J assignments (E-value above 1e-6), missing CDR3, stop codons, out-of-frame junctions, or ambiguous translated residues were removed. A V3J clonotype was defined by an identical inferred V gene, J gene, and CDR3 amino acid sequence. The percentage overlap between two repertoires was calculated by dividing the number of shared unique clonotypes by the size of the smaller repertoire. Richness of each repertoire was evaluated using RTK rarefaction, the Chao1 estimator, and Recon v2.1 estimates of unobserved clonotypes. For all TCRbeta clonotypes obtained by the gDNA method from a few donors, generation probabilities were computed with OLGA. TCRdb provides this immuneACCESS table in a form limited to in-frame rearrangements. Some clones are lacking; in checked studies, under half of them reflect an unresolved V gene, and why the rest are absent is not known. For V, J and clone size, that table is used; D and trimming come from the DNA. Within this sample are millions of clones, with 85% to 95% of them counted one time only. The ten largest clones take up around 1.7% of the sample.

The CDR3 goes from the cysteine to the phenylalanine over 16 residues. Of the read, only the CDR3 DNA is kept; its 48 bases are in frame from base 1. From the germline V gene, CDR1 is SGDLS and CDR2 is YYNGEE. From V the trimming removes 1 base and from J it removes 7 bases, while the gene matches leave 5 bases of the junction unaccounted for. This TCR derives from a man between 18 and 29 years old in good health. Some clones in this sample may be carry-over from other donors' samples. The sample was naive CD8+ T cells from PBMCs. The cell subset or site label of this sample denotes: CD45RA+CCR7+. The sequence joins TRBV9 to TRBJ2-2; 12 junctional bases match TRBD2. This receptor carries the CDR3 CASSVLAGGPNGELFF. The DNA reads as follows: TGTGCCAGCAGCGTACTAGCGGGAGGGCCCAACGGGGAGCTGTTTTTT.